The following is a T cell receptor beta chain sequence with its context. Its specificity is not known. TCRdb keeps only in-frame clones here, not all; method: immunoSEQ multiplex PCR. This table has more than 6,000 clones, about 84% appearing once. The data were obtained in a study of graft-versus-host responses after intestinal transplantation. Study as a whole: The transplants performed in recipients were multivisceral, liver-intestinal, or isolated intestinal. Tacrolimus and steroids were given for around three years to all recipients after anti-thymocyte globulin induction.

Study-wide results and caveats: The recipient marrow held GvH clones, and some of them showed up first in ileum or blood. Early post-transplant falls in HvG clones accompanied the peak levels of circulating GvH clones.

Graft specimens yielded both intraepithelial and lamina propria lymphocytes. This CDR3 has 15 residues. CDR1 is SGHAT and CDR2 is FQNNGV in the germline V gene. Germline trimming cut 1 base from V and 2 bases from J; bases unmatched to any gene: 4. This specimen was ileum tissue, taken around 130 days after transplant. The sequence came from a human patient who received an intestinal transplant, so some T cells may come from the graft donor. This rearrangement joins TRBV11-2 to TRBJ1-2, with TRBD1 identical over 7 bases. CDR3 sequence: CASSLVATGNYGYTF. The CDR3, as DNA: TGTGCCAGCAGCTTAGTTGCGACAGGGAACTATGGCTACACCTTC.